This T cell receptor beta chain was documented in a study of blood T cell repertoires in COVID-19. Study-wide background: The United States, Italy and Spain were the sources of the acute and convalescent COVID-19 samples. Sources were T cells, B-cell-depleted T cells, or PBMCs; the material itself was cDNA or gDNA.

CDR1 and CDR2 (germline): KGHSH, LQKENI. This CDR3 is built from 15 residues. J gave up 1 base and V 5 bases, and 4 bases lay outside the gene matches. In the original analysis: Amplification of reference gene primers provided the estimated nucleated cell counts. Repertoires were generated with immunoSEQ multiplex PCR, while TCRdb's copy carries only in-frame clones and drops some. V and J calls and clone size follow that table, whereas D and trimming were derived from the DNA. The data hold about 100,000 clones, with roughly 84% observed a single time. Sequencing was carried out using peripheral blood. The rearrangement uses TRBV18 and TRBJ2-1; 8 nucleotides match TRBD1. The TCR was taken from a human donor in a cohort sampled during active COVID-19. CDR3 nucleotide sequence: TGTGCCAGCTCAAGAGGACAGGGATCCTACAATGAGCAGTTCTTC. Translating it yields CASSRGQGSYNEQFF.